A single sample gave rise to the 13 T cell receptor beta chains below, sequenced in a study of blood T cell repertoires in COVID-19. The protocol was immunoSEQ multiplex PCR, while the TCRdb copy is restricted to in-frame clones and leaves out a portion. The data contain some 320,000 clones, around 87% of them singletons. Sequencing was performed on PBMCs or T cells enriched from blood (not recorded which). All receptors come from a woman aged 30 to 39 who had recovered from COVID-19.

This chain connects TRBV6-5 to TRBJ2-2; possibly TRBD1 for D (6 bases). The CDR3 contains 13 residues. Germline V gene data show CDR1 as MNHEY and CDR2 as SVGAGI. With 8 bases removed from V and 7 bases from J, the gap between germline ends came to 14 bases. CDR3 protein: CASQGPTHGELFF. The CDR3 coding sequence is TGTGCCAGCCAGGGGCCTACACACGGGGAGCTGTTTTTT.

A few counts support this clone. The V gene is TRBV4-1, the J gene TRBJ2-3; D possibly corresponds to TRBD1 (6 bases). CDR3 length: 14 residues. Per germline, CDR1 MGHRA and CDR2 YSYEKL. Trimming took 5 bases from V and 4 from J, leaving 13 bases between them. The CDR3, as DNA: TGCGCCAGCAGCTGGAGACAGGAGTCAGATACGCAGTATTTT. It is translated as CASSWRQESDTQYF.

V is TRBV7-8 and J is TRBJ1-6; possible D gene TRBD1, 6 bases. The V gene lost 4 bases and the J gene lost 6 bases, with 16 bases spanning the gap. CDR1 is SGHVS and CDR2 is FQNEAQ in the germline V gene. The CDR3 totals 16 residues. The CDR3 is CASSSDRSYFNSPLHF. In nucleotides, the CDR3 is TGTGCCAGCAGCTCGGACAGAAGCTACTTTAATTCACCCCTCCACTTT.

V and J are TRBV7-9 and TRBJ1-5; no firm D call. The V and J ends lost 5 bases and 0 bases respectively, with 17 bases between them. Germline CDR1 is SEHNR and CDR2 is FQNEAQ (reference sequence). The CDR3 is 17 amino acids. The CDR3 DNA is TGTGCCAGCAGCCACACGAGGCTGGGTTTTAGCAATCAGCCCCAGCATTTT. Its translation: CASSHTRLGFSNQPQHF.

The CDR3 nucleotides are TGTGCCAGTAGTCGGCGGAGCTCTGGGGCCAACGTCCTGACTTTC. Protein sequence: CASSRRSSGANVLTF. This chain joins TRBV19 and TRBJ2-6; no clear D. V was trimmed by 5 bases and J by 0 bases, leaving 8 bases between them. The CDR3 runs 15 residues. Germline V CDR1 and CDR2: LNHDA, SQIVND (reference sequence).

The genes are TRBV27 and TRBJ2-7, with TRBD2 as a possible D gene (7 bases). The V end lost 6 bases, the J end lost 1 base, and 16 bases lay between the germline ends. CDR3 size: 15 residues. Germline CDR1 MNHEY, CDR2 SMNVEV (reference sequence). As DNA, the CDR3 is TGTGCCAGCAGCCCGGGGGGCCGGATATCCTACGAGCAGTACTTC. Its protein product is CASSPGGRISYEQYF.

This clone has more than one count but fewer than ten. V gene TRBV28 combines with J gene TRBJ1-5; TRBD1 matches at 9 bases. This CDR3 has 19 amino acids. V trimming: 2 bases; J trimming: 0 bases; junction bases outside the gene matches: 11. The V gene's germline CDR1 is MDHEN and CDR2 SYDVKM. CDR3 nucleotides: TGTGCCAGCAGTTTAGGCCGGGACAGGGACCCGTATAGCAATCAGCCCCAGCATTTT. It codes for CASSLGRDRDPYSNQPQHF.

The gene calls are TRBV10-2 and TRBJ1-5, with D unclear. Germline CDR1 reads WSHSY; CDR2 reads SAAADI. The CDR3 totals 12 residues. V lost 2 bases and J lost 6, with 5 bases in between. In DNA form, the CDR3 reads TGCGCCAGCAGTGAGAACGGTCAGCCCCAGCATTTT. Protein product: CASSENGQPQHF.

A note on this clone: The sample contains more than one DNA sequence encoding this CDR3. CDR3 amino acids: CAWSVLAGVTDTQYF. CDR3 coding DNA: TGTGCCTGGAGTGTCCTAGCGGGGGTCACAGATACGCAGTATTTT. The rearrangement uses TRBV30 and TRBJ2-3, with 10 bases that match TRBD2. Germline values: CDR1 GTSNPN, CDR2 SVGIG (reference sequence). Trimming cost V 0 bases and J 2 bases; bases outside gene matches: 2. The CDR3 runs 15 residues.

The V call is TRBV28, the J call TRBJ2-1; maybe TRBD1 (6 bases). This CDR3 is built from 17 residues. Germline V gives CDR1 MDHEN, CDR2 SYDVKM. Between the trimmed V and J ends, which lost 5 bases and 7 bases, there was a span of 24 bases. Written as DNA, the CDR3 is TGTGCCAGCAGTGCCCTTGTCCGGGACACCCTGGGGAATGAGCAGTTCTTC. Its protein product is CASSALVRDTLGNEQFF.

The CDR3 loop reads CASRGQTPNSPLHF. Here the CDR3 DNA reads TGTGCCAGCAGGGGACAGACTCCAAATTCACCCCTCCACTTT. The chain carries TRBV2 and TRBJ1-6, with 7 nucleotides matching TRBD1. The germline gives CDR1 SNHLY, CDR2 FYNNEI. The CDR3 is 14 amino acids. J lost 7 bases, V lost 6 bases, and 6 bases had no gene match.

As for this clone: A read error may be the cause here, since a much bigger clone is one base away. The same CDR3 is also encoded by other DNA sequences in this sample. The chain couples TRBV5-4 to TRBJ2-7; weak D call: TRBD1 (5 bases). With 4 bases removed from V and 1 base from J, the gap between germline ends came to 9 bases. Germline CDR1 reads SGHNT; CDR2 reads YYREEE (reference sequence). This CDR3 comprises 13 residues. The CDR3 here is CASSPGQSYEQYF. In DNA, the CDR3 is TGTGCCAGCAGCCCCGGACAATCCTACGAGCAGTACTTC.

CDR3 in amino acids: CASSTKTGQYGYTF. As DNA, the CDR3 is TGTGCCAGCAGCACTAAAACAGGCCAATATGGCTACACCTTC. This chain connects TRBV11-2 to TRBJ1-2; D is possibly TRBD1 (5 bases). Germline V gene sequence: CDR1 SGHAT, CDR2 FQNNGV. This CDR3 is 14 amino acids long. V dropped 5 bases and J dropped 5 bases, with 15 bases sitting between them.